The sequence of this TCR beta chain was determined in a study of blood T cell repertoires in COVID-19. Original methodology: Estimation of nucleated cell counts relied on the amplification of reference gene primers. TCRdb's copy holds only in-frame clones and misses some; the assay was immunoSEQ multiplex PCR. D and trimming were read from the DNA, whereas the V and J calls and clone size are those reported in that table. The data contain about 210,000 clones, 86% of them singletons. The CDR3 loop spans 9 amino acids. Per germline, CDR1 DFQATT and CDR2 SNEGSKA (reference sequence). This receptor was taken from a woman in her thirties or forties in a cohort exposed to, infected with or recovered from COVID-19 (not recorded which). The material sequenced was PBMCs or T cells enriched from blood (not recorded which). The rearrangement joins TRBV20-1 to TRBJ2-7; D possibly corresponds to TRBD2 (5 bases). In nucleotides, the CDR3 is TGCAGCCCTGAGGGCGAGCAGTACTTC. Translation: CSPEGEQYF.